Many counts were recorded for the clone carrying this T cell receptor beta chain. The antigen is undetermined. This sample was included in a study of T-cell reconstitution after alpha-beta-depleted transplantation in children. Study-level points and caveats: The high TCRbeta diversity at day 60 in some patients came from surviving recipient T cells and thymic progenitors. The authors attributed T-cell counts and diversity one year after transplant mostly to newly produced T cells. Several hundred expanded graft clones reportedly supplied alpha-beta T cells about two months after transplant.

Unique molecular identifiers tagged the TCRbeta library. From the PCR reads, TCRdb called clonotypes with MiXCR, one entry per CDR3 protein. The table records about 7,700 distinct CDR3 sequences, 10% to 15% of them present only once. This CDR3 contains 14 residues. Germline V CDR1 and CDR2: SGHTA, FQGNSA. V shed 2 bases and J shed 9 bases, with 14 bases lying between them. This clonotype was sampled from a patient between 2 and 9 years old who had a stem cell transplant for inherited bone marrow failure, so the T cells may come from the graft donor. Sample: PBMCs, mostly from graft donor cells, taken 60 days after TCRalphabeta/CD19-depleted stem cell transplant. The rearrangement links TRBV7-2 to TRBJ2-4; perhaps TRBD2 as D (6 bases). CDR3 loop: CASSLMPSDGIQYF. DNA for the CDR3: TGTGCCAGCAGCTTAATGCCTAGCGATGGCATTCAGTACTTC.